The rows below give T cell receptor beta chains drawn from one sample of a study of cytomegalovirus exposure and HLA in healthy donors. Repertoires were generated with immunoSEQ multiplex PCR, while TCRdb's copy carries only in-frame clones and drops some. This sample carries roughly 120,000 clones, 80% of them seen once, and the ten largest clones take approximately 0.22%. Input material: PBMCs. These receptors all come from a man aged 50 to 60 in good health and CMV-seronegative. The CDR3 runs from the conserved cysteine through the conserved F or W. A D gene is named only where the DNA matches it firmly. Clone size appears in some rows only: once, few, many, or a class for an expanded clone.

TGCGCCAGCCGGGGTAACAGGGTCCTCTCCTATAATTCACCCCTCCACTTT,CASRGNRVLSYNSPLHF,TRBV10-1,TRBJ1-6,17,NA,NA
TGTGCCAGCAGCCAAGCGGGGGGCCCGATCGGGGAGCTGTTTTTT,CASSQAGGPIGELFF,TRBV7-8,TRBJ2-2,15,TRBD2,NA
TGTGCCAGCAGCCAGGAGGGACGTACGGTATATCAGCCCCAGCATTTT,CASSQEGRTVYQPQHF,TRBV4-2,TRBJ1-5,16,NA,NA
TGCGCCAGCAGCTTGGGGACAGCGAACACTGAAGCTTTCTTT,CASSLGTANTEAFF,TRBV5-1,TRBJ1-1,14,NA,few
TGTGCCAGCAGTGCGACAGGGGGCAGTCACGAGCAGTACTTC,CASSATGGSHEQYF,TRBV6-5,TRBJ2-7,14,TRBD1,NA
TGTGCCAGCAGCCATTCGGGGGGGCCCTCGGGGCCTAATGAAAAACTGTTTTTT,CASSHSGGPSGPNEKLFF,TRBV16,TRBJ1-4,18,NA,NA
TGTGCCAGCAGCGCCGGACAGGTACCCTACAATGAGCAGTTCTTC,CASSAGQVPYNEQFF,TRBV7-6,TRBJ2-1,15,TRBD1,NA
TGTGCCAGCAGTCCCAGTTTGGGGGGCACTGAAGCTTTCTTT,CASSPSLGGTEAFF,TRBV6-1,TRBJ1-1,14,NA,once
TGTGCCAGCAGACAAATTCGGGGGAACACTGAAGCTTTCTTT,CASRQIRGNTEAFF,TRBV28,TRBJ1-1,14,NA,NA
TGTGCCAGCAGTTTTTGGTCGGAAGGACTGGATTCACCCCTCCACTTT,CASSFWSEGLDSPLHF,TRBV28,TRBJ1-6,16,NA,NA
TGTGCCACCAGCAGGGAGGGGTTTGCCCAATCCTACGAGCAGTACTTC,CATSREGFAQSYEQYF,TRBV15,TRBJ2-7,16,NA,NA
TGCGCCAGCAGCCAAGAGGGACTAGCATCTAATGAGCAGTTCTTC,CASSQEGLASNEQFF,TRBV4-1,TRBJ2-1,15,TRBD2,NA
TGCGCCAGCAGCCCGGAGGGGAGCAATCAGCCCCAGCATTTT,CASSPEGSNQPQHF,TRBV5-1,TRBJ1-5,14,NA,NA
TGTGCCAGCAGAGAGGTCCCGGGGAGCACAGATACGCAGTATTTT,CASREVPGSTDTQYF,TRBV7-2,TRBJ2-3,15,NA,NA
TGTGCCAGCAGCTTGGACCAGGGCTGGAACACTGAAGCTTTCTTT,CASSLDQGWNTEAFF,TRBV7-6,TRBJ1-1,15,NA,few
TGTGCCAGCACTGAAACAGGGGGAGAGACCCAGTACTTC,CASTETGGETQYF,TRBV6-5,TRBJ2-5,13,TRBD1,NA
TGTGCCAGTAGTATGGATGGGCAGGGATCCTATGGCTACACCTTC,CASSMDGQGSYGYTF,TRBV19,TRBJ1-2,15,NA,NA
TGTGCCAGCAGCTGGGGCGGGAGCCAGTACAATGAGCAGTTCTTC,CASSWGGSQYNEQFF,TRBV13,TRBJ2-1,15,TRBD2,NA
TGTGCCAGCAGTAGGGGGCACGGACAGCCCCAGCATTTT,CASSRGHGQPQHF,TRBV6-5,TRBJ1-5,13,TRBD1,NA
TGCGCCAGCAGCTTATCAGGGTCCCTTTACGAGCAGTACTTC,CASSLSGSLYEQYF,TRBV5-1,TRBJ2-7,14,NA,few
TGTGCCAGCAGCTTAATGTCGACGGGACAGATCATGAACACTGAAGCTTTCTTT,CASSLMSTGQIMNTEAFF,TRBV7-9,TRBJ1-1,18,TRBD1,NA
TGTGCCAGCAGCTTGTCCCCTAGCGGCCCCGTCGATCACAATGAGCAGTTCTTC,CASSLSPSGPVDHNEQFF,TRBV5-4,TRBJ2-1,18,TRBD2,few
TGTGCCAGCAGCTTAATCCGCCAGATGAACACTGAAGCTTTCTTT,CASSLIRQMNTEAFF,TRBV7-9,TRBJ1-1,15,NA,NA
TGTGCCAGTAACCCCGGACAGCTCAATCAGCCCCAGCATTTT,CASNPGQLNQPQHF,TRBV19,TRBJ1-5,14,NA,few
TGTGCCAGCAGCGTGTCAGGGGCTGGGGCCAACGTCCTGACTTTC,CASSVSGAGANVLTF,TRBV9,TRBJ2-6,15,NA,NA
TGTGCCAGCAGAAAAGGGGGACAGTCTAATGAAAAACTGTTTTTT,CASRKGGQSNEKLFF,TRBV27,TRBJ1-4,15,TRBD1,NA
TGTGCCAGCAGAACCGGGACTAGTTTTTTGTTTGACTACGAGCAGTACTTC,CASRTGTSFLFDYEQYF,TRBV6-4,TRBJ2-7,17,TRBD2,NA
TGTGCCAGCAGTCTATCCTCGGGACAGGGAAGGTCACCCCTCCACTTT,CASSLSSGQGRSPLHF,TRBV28,TRBJ1-6,16,TRBD1,few
TGTGCCATCAGGACAGGACAGGTGGCCGGGGAGCTGTTTTTT,CAIRTGQVAGELFF,TRBV10-3,TRBJ2-2,14,TRBD1,NA
TGCGCCAGCAGCCCCCGGGACAGGGCTGAAAAACTGTTTTTT,CASSPRDRAEKLFF,TRBV5-1,TRBJ1-4,14,TRBD1,once
TGTGCCAGCTCCCTTCCACAGGGTGGGAATCAGCCCCAGCATTTT,CASSLPQGGNQPQHF,TRBV18,TRBJ1-5,15,NA,few
TGCGCCAGCAGCCAAGATCTCGGACAGAATGGCTACACCTTC,CASSQDLGQNGYTF,TRBV4-3,TRBJ1-2,14,NA,NA
TGTGCCAGCAGCTTACAGGTTCTGCAGAGAAACACCATATATTTT,CASSLQVLQRNTIYF,TRBV13,TRBJ1-3,15,NA,NA
TGTGCCAGCAGCAGCCAGGGGGCAGGTGGAGAGACCCAGTACTTC,CASSSQGAGGETQYF,TRBV9,TRBJ2-5,15,TRBD1,NA
TGTGCCAGTGCATCCGGGAGTGACTCTGGAAACACCATATATTTT,CASASGSDSGNTIYF,TRBV19,TRBJ1-3,15,NA,NA
TGTGCCAGCAGTGTGACAGCGAACACTGAAGCTTTCTTT,CASSVTANTEAFF,TRBV6-4,TRBJ1-1,13,NA,NA
TGTGCCAGCAGCCGTAGCGGGACTAGCACAGATACGCAGTATTTT,CASSRSGTSTDTQYF,TRBV6-5,TRBJ2-3,15,TRBD2,NA
TGCAGCGGGGGACTGCCGAACTATGGCTACACCTTC,CSGGLPNYGYTF,TRBV29-1,TRBJ1-2,12,NA,NA
TGTGCCAGCAGTTACACCGGGACTAGCCGGACCGGGGAGCTGTTTTTT,CASSYTGTSRTGELFF,TRBV6-5,TRBJ2-2,16,TRBD2,few
TGTGCCAGCAGACTAGCGGACGACCTTAGGTACGAGCAGTACTTC,CASRLADDLRYEQYF,TRBV11-2,TRBJ2-7,15,TRBD2,NA
TGTGCCAGCAGCCAACGGACTAGCGGGAGTGCGGGGAATGAGCAGTTCTTC,CASSQRTSGSAGNEQFF,TRBV11-3,TRBJ2-1,17,TRBD2,NA
TGTGCCAGCTCTGGGGGACAGGGGAGTGCTAACTATGGCTACACCTTC,CASSGGQGSANYGYTF,TRBV28,TRBJ1-2,16,TRBD1,NA
TGTGCCAGCAGCTTGGGGGCCTTCGGATCTGAAGCTTTCTTT,CASSLGAFGSEAFF,TRBV25-1,TRBJ1-1,14,NA,NA
TGTGCCAGCAGTCGGACCGGGACTAGCGGGACTTCCACCGGGGAGCTGTTTTTT,CASSRTGTSGTSTGELFF,TRBV11-2,TRBJ2-2,18,TRBD2,NA
TGTGCCAGCAGCCAAGACCCGTGGGACAGGGGTTACGAGCAGTACTTC,CASSQDPWDRGYEQYF,TRBV14,TRBJ2-7,16,TRBD1,NA
TGTGCCAGCAGTTACTCGGCTTCGGAGCAGTACTTC,CASSYSASEQYF,TRBV6-5,TRBJ2-7,12,NA,few
TGTGCCATCCTTCGCACTAGCGGTAACTCCTACGAGCAGTACTTC,CAILRTSGNSYEQYF,TRBV28,TRBJ2-7,15,TRBD2,NA
TGTGCCAGCAGTTACTCGACAGCGTTTGAGCAGTACTTC,CASSYSTAFEQYF,TRBV6-5,TRBJ2-7,13,NA,NA
TGTGCCAGCAGCTGGAGGACAGGGGGCACTGAAGCTTTCTTT,CASSWRTGGTEAFF,TRBV7-2,TRBJ1-1,14,TRBD1,NA
TGTGCCAGCAGCTCTACGGACAGACGACATCAGCCCCAGCATTTT,CASSSTDRRHQPQHF,TRBV7-9,TRBJ1-5,15,NA,NA
TGTGCCAGCAGTTGGAGTCGGGCGGGGGGGAAGATCTTC,CASSWSRAGGKIF,TRBV28,TRBJ2-1,13,TRBD2,NA
TGTGCCAGCGTGGCGGGGGGCCTCACAGATACGCAGTATTTT,CASVAGGLTDTQYF,TRBV27,TRBJ2-3,14,TRBD2,NA